The source of this T cell receptor beta chain is a study of response to subunit inactivated influenza vaccine. Study-level findings and limits: New T cells are recruited in small numbers by each seasonal influenza vaccination, according to the authors' suggestion.

This CDR3 region has 15 residues. Germline CDR1 and CDR2: MDHEN and SYDVKM. The V and J ends lost 3 bases and 4 bases, in that order; junction bases with no gene match: 5. MiXCR, applied by TCRdb to the RT-PCR reads, yields one record per CDR3 protein. The repertoire includes more than 450,000 distinct CDR3 sequences, approximately 7.7% of them detected once, and 13% sits in the top ten. The table lists this clonotype with a few counts. What it binds is not known. The rearrangement links TRBV28 to TRBJ2-7; 11 bases match TRBD2. Here the sequenced sample was PBMCs from blood, taken less than 25 months after vaccination. The TCR was taken from a man between 50 and 75 years old who received an inactivated influenza vaccine. As DNA, the CDR3 is TGTGCCAGCAGTTTCGTTAGCGGGGGGGCTTACGAGCAGTACTTC. Translating gives CASSFVSGGAYEQYF.